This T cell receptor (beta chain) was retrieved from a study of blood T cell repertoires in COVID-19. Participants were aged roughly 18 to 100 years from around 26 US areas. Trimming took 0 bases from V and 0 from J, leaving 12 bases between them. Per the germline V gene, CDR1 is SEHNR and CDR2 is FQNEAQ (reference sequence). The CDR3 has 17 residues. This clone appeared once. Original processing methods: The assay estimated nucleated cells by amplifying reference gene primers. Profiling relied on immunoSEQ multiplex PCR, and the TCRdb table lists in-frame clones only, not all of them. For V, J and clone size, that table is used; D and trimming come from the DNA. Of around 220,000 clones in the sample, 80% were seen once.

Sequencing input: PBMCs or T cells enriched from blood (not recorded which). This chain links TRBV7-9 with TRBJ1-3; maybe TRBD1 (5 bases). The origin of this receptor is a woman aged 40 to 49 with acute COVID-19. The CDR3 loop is CASSLALQGRSGNTIYF. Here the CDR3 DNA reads TGTGCCAGCAGCTTAGCGCTCCAGGGCCGCTCTGGAAACACCATATATTTT.